A selection of T cell receptor beta chains follows, all from one sample in a study of T-cell reconstitution after alpha-beta-depleted transplantation in children. A single record per CDR3 protein comes from TCRdb applying MiXCR to the PCR reads. Of approximately 420,000 distinct CDR3 sequences in the sample, about 11% were seen once. The sample was PBMCs from the stem cell graft donor, taken from the stem cell graft. The receptors were sampled from a human donor who donated a stem cell graft to a child with acute myeloid leukemia. Both conserved end residues are part of each CDR3. D genes are given only for firm matches. Clone size is given for some rows only: seen once, a few or many times, or a class if the clone is expanded.

CDR3 DNA	CDR3 protein	D gene	V gene	clone size	J gene
TGCGCCAGCAGCTTGTTCAGGGGCACTGAAGCTTTCTTT	CASSLFRGTEAFF	NA	TRBV5-1	NA	TRBJ1-1
TGCAGTGCTAGAGATGACTACATTCAGACTGGCCACGAGCAGTACTTC	CSARDDYIQTGHEQYF	NA	TRBV20-1	once	TRBJ2-7
TGTGCCAGCATGTGGGGGAGCGGGGGCACAGATACGCAGTATTTT	CASMWGSGGTDTQYF	TRBD2	TRBV11-2	few	TRBJ2-3
TGTGCCAGCAGCTTAACAGGGGGAGCAACTAATGAAAAACTGTTTTTT	CASSLTGGATNEKLFF	TRBD1	TRBV7-9	many	TRBJ1-4
TGTGCCAGCAGCTTGTTTGGGCCGAACAATGAGCAGTTCTTC	CASSLFGPNNEQFF	NA	TRBV5-4	NA	TRBJ2-1
TGTGCCAGCCAGCAGCGCAATGAGCAGTTCTTC	CASQQRNEQFF	NA	TRBV12-3/TRBV12-4	NA	TRBJ2-1
TGCAGCGTTGGCGTTGTGGGGGCAGGGGAGACCCAGTACTTC	CSVGVVGAGETQYF	NA	TRBV29-1	NA	TRBJ2-5
TGCAGTGCCCAGGACAGCTCTGGAAACACCATATATTTT	CSAQDSSGNTIYF	NA	TRBV20-1	NA	TRBJ1-3
TGTGCCAGCAGCGCGGGACTGCTATACAATGAGCAGTTCTTC	CASSAGLLYNEQFF	NA	TRBV9	many	TRBJ2-1
TGTGCCAGCAGCCGAAGGGCCAAATCAGAGACCCAGTACTTC	CASSRRAKSETQYF	NA	TRBV7-2	NA	TRBJ2-5
TGTGCCAGCAGTCCGGCGGGGACTGACTCCTACGAGCAGTACTTC	CASSPAGTDSYEQYF	NA	TRBV2	NA	TRBJ2-7
TGTGCCAGCAGCTTGAAACTAGCGAGCACAGATACGCAGTATTTT	CASSLKLASTDTQYF	TRBD2	TRBV5-4	NA	TRBJ2-3
TGTGCCAGCAGCCAAGAAGGATCCTTCACCGGGGAGCTGTTTTTT	CASSQEGSFTGELFF	NA	TRBV3-1	few	TRBJ2-2
TGCGCCAGCAGCCAAGGCTGGCCCGTGGGTAATAATGAAAAACTGTTTTTT	CASSQGWPVGNNEKLFF	NA	TRBV4-1	many	TRBJ1-4
TGTGCCAGCAGTGAATCCCTGCTTCCCCTGGGTCGCGGGAGGAGCAATCAGCCCCAGCATTTT	CASSESLLPLGRGRSNQPQHF	NA	TRBV6-1	NA	TRBJ1-5
TGTGCCAGCAGCCCCAGGGCAGGACTCCCCCCGTATGGCTACACCTTC	CASSPRAGLPPYGYTF	NA	TRBV5-5	few	TRBJ1-2
TGCAGCGGAACGGGGCAGGGTGGCACAGATACGCAGTATTTT	CSGTGQGGTDTQYF	NA	TRBV29-1	many	TRBJ2-3
TGCGCCAGCAGACAGGGACTAGCATACAATGAGCAGTTCTTC	CASRQGLAYNEQFF	TRBD2	TRBV5-1	NA	TRBJ2-1
TGTGCCAGCAGTGGCCTAGCGAGGCCGGGAGGATACTACAATGAGCAGTTCTTC	CASSGLARPGGYYNEQFF	TRBD2	TRBV6-1	NA	TRBJ2-1
TGCAGTGCTAGCCCACTAGCGGGGGCCTACAATGAGCAGTTCTTC	CSASPLAGAYNEQFF	TRBD2	TRBV20-1	many	TRBJ2-1
TGTGCCAGCAGCTTAGCGCGACAGGACTACAATGAGCAGTTCTTC	CASSLARQDYNEQFF	NA	TRBV7-9	many	TRBJ2-1
TGCAGTGCCAGTGGGGGAGTGAACAATGAGCAGTTCTTC	CSASGGVNNEQFF	NA	TRBV20-1	NA	TRBJ2-1
TGTGCTAGTGGTTTGCTGCCTCAGGGTACTAGCACAGATACGCAGTATTTT	CASGLLPQGTSTDTQYF	NA	TRBV12-5	NA	TRBJ2-3
TGCAGCGTCGCGGGACAGGCTAGCACAGATACGCAGTATTTT	CSVAGQASTDTQYF	TRBD1	TRBV29-1	NA	TRBJ2-3
TGCAGTGCTAAAAGGACAGTCCAAGAGACCCAGTACTTC	CSAKRTVQETQYF	NA	TRBV20-1	many	TRBJ2-5
TGTGCCAGCAGCGACCCCTCCGCGGGATCCCAGCCCCAGCATTTT	CASSDPSAGSQPQHF	NA	TRBV5-5	NA	TRBJ1-5
TGTGCCAGCAGCTTAGGATCTTCGGCAGAAAAACTGTTTTTT	CASSLGSSAEKLFF	NA	TRBV7-6	NA	TRBJ1-4
TGCGCCAGCAGCGGGGACAGGGTGAACACTGAAGCTTTCTTT	CASSGDRVNTEAFF	TRBD1	TRBV5-1	NA	TRBJ1-1
TGTGCCACCAGCAGAGATTGGACTGAAGCTTTCTTT	CATSRDWTEAFF	NA	TRBV15	NA	TRBJ1-1
TGTGCCAGCAGCCAATCAGCTGGGACGGTCCTAGGATTT	CASSQSAGTVLGF	NA	TRBV12-3/TRBV12-4	few	TRBJ1-1
TGTGCCACCAGCAGAGCTAGATCGGGACAGGGGCTTTCCGGGGAGCTGTTTTTT	CATSRARSGQGLSGELFF	TRBD1	TRBV15	few	TRBJ2-2
TGTGCCAGCAGCTCCCAGGGGGCTGCCGGGGAGCTGTTTTTT	CASSSQGAAGELFF	TRBD1	TRBV11-2	NA	TRBJ2-2
TGCAGTGCTAGGTTTGTAGGGGACAGACACAATGAGCAGTTCTTC	CSARFVGDRHNEQFF	TRBD1	TRBV20-1	many	TRBJ2-1
TGTGCCAGCAGCTTGAGGGGGAGGAAGACCCAGTACTTC	CASSLRGRKTQYF	NA	TRBV7-2	NA	TRBJ2-5
TGCGCCAGCAGCTTTTGGGACTCACGCAATGAGCAGTTCTTC	CASSFWDSRNEQFF	NA	TRBV5-1	NA	TRBJ2-1
TGTGCCAGCAGAATCGAGGGGGCGCGCCACTACGAGCAGTACTTC	CASRIEGARHYEQYF	TRBD1	TRBV6-1	NA	TRBJ2-7
TGTGCCAGCAGTTACTCGACCCCCGGGACAAAACAAGAGACCCAGTACTTC	CASSYSTPGTKQETQYF	NA	TRBV6-5	few	TRBJ2-5
TGTGCCACCAGTGATCCAAAGGACAGGGTCGGCCGTGGAGATACGCAGTATTTT	CATSDPKDRVGRGDTQYF	TRBD1	TRBV24-1	few	TRBJ2-3
TGTGCCAGCAGTTTAGCGGGGACTAGCGGCGAGCAGTACTTC	CASSLAGTSGEQYF	TRBD2	TRBV12-3/TRBV12-4	few	TRBJ2-7
TGCAGTGCACGCCCTGCGGGGGCGAGGCAAGAGACCCAGTACTTC	CSARPAGARQETQYF	NA	TRBV20-1	many	TRBJ2-5
TGTGCCAGCAGCGTAGTGGCTCCTCTTTGCCGGGAGACCCAGTACTTC	CASSVVAPLCRETQYF	NA	TRBV9	NA	TRBJ2-5
TGCGCCAGCAGCCAACCTTGGACAGGGCAAGGGACAGATACGCAGTATTTT	CASSQPWTGQGTDTQYF	TRBD1	TRBV4-1	few	TRBJ2-3
TGTGCCAGCATACCTTCAGGGTTTGGGGATCGAGAGACCCAGTACTTC	CASIPSGFGDRETQYF	NA	TRBV27	many	TRBJ2-5
TGTGCCAGCAGCTTACGGGATGAAAAACTGTTTTTT	CASSLRDEKLFF	NA	TRBV7-9	many	TRBJ1-4